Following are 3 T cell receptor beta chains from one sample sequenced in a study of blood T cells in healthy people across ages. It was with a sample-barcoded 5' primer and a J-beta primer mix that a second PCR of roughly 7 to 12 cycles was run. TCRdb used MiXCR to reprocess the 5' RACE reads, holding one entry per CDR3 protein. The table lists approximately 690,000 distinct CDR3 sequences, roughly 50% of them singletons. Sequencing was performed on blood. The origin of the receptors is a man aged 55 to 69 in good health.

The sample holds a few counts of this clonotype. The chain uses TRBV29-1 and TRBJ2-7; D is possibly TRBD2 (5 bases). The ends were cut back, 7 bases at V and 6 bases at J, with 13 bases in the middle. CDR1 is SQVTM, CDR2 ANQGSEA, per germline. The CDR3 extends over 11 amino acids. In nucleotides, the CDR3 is TGCAGCGCCCGGGGAAACCGCGAGCAGTACTTC. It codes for CSARGNREQYF.

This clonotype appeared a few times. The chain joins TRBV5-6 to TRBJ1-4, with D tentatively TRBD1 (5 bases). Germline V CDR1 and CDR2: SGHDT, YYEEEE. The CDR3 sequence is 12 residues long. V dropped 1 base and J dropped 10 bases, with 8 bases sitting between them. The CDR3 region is CASSLSGGKLFF. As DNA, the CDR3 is TGTGCCAGCAGCTTGTCGGGGGGAAAACTGTTTTTT.

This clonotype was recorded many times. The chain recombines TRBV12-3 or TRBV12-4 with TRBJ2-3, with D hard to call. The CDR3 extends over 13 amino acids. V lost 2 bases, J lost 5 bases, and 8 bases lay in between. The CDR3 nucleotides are TGTGCCAGCAGTTTACCCCCGGAAGATACGCAGTATTTT. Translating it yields CASSLPPEDTQYF.